The present T cell receptor beta chain was sequenced within a study of cytomegalovirus exposure and HLA in healthy donors (dated by TCRdb to 2016 to 2017). For context, the study as a whole: A later analysis indicated that the 130 or so validation repertoires were generated on the platform also employed for the approximately 690 repertoires of the first cohort. The study was designed to test whether signatures of past pathogen exposure could be identified by cataloging public T cell receptors. Along with the roughly 710-subject first cohort, a separate validation cohort of over a hundred different subjects was used. High-throughput TCR immunosequencing, statistical association of individual TCRs with disease status, and machine learning were combined to predict cytomegalovirus infection status. Points the paper makes about the study in general: The classifier was reported to diagnose cytomegalovirus status with high specificity and sensitivity in both the original and validation cohorts. Three of the identified cytomegalovirus-associated TCR beta chains were confirmed in vitro to be specific for cytomegalovirus antigens. Across donors, most TCR sequences were observed very rarely, whereas some public TCRs were present in many individuals. It was suggested by the authors that the approach could potentially be generalized to other disease states and immunological phenotypes. Subsequent analysis determined that TCRs grouped into clusters in the first cohort also showed a tendency toward co-occurrence across the roughly 120 validation repertoires, and 94% of cluster scores exceeded 0. In the study, approximately 160 TCR beta chains were listed as associated with cytomegalovirus. All 120 or so repertoires were used to score co-occurrence in the validation cohort in a later analysis, because that analysis had no HLA typing for the cohort.

Inclusive of the bounding cysteine and phenylalanine, the CDR3 is 15 residues long. Only CDR3 DNA is held: 45 bases, read in frame from base 1. The junction shows trimming of 5 bases on V and 7 bases on J, plus 21 bases between the germline ends. The germline V gene gives CDR1 as MNHEY and CDR2 as SVGAGI. With regard to this clone: No antigen is known for it. Base qualities are not at hand, and no much larger clone is one base apart.

Receptor libraries were prepared by the immunoSEQ multiplex PCR assay. The paper's processing steps were these. A statistical classification framework was built for diagnosing cytomegalovirus status from the catalog of TCR beta chain sequences. TCRdb holds this immuneACCESS table with in-frame rearrangements only. Some clones are missing; in checked studies, unresolved V genes explain under half, and the rest has no known cause. That table gives V, J and clone size, and the DNA gave D and trimming. The table for this sample lists a few hundred thousand clones; approximately 83% of them were counted only once. Together, the top ten hold 11% to 15% of the sample. Separate from the approximately 730-subject first cohort, the validation cohort of about 110 subjects was the group to which the donors belonged.

Sequenced sample: PBMCs. The rearrangement combines TRBV6-5 with TRBJ2-7, with TRBD2 as a weak D call on 6 bases. This clonotype was obtained from a woman aged 25 to 45 in good health and CMV-seropositive. The CDR3 protein is CASSSQWGVSYEQYF. The nucleotide sequence is TGTGCCAGCAGTAGCCAGTGGGGGGTGTCTTATGAGCAGTACTTC.